One T cell receptor beta chain is described in this entry. Profiling relied on immunoSEQ multiplex PCR, and the TCRdb table lists in-frame clones only, not all of them. Among roughly 80,000 clones, roughly 94% were seen once, and the ten largest hold about 0.4%. This sample stems from a study of technical replicates of blood from a handful of donors. The CDR3 consists of 14 residues. J gave up 6 bases and V 0 bases, and 4 bases lay outside the gene matches. Germline CDR1 and CDR2: MNHEY and SMNVEV (reference sequence). This TCR came from a human donor in good health. Sequencing input: T cells isolated from PBMCs. The chain links TRBV27 to TRBJ1-1, with 7 bases that match TRBD1. CDR3: CASSLSKGAAEAFF. Here the CDR3 DNA reads TGTGCCAGCAGTTTATCAAAGGGGGCGGCTGAAGCTTTCTTT.